This T cell receptor beta chain was recovered during a study of blood T cell repertoires in COVID-19 (dated by TCRdb to about 2020). For context, the study as a whole: Samples covering the acute and convalescent phases of COVID-19 were provided by collaborators in the United States, Italy and Spain. The prospective study material was composed of cDNA or gDNA derived from T cells, B-cell-depleted T cells, or PBMCs. The dataset comprised deeply sampled blood TCRbeta repertoires from subjects exposed to, actively infected with, or recovered from COVID-19. A freely available public database, intended as a resource for researchers studying the immune response to SARS-CoV-2, is where the repertoires were released. Samples were obtained from the ongoing ImmuneRACE study (first 160 participants) and from some 1,200 subjects provided by 6 global collaborators. Sample metadata almost always included a de-identified subject ID, COVID-19 status, age in years and sex. Where available, HLA class I and class II types were taken from metadata supplied by the sample provider and were not determined by assay-based typing. What the research found in general, with its limitations: The amount of clinical and demographic metadata varied by source and participant and was provided uncurated.

One collaborating source in Seattle enrolled patients during active infection and followed them longitudinally through the course of disease. Each collaborating institution followed its own protocols to collect whole blood in K2EDTA tubes. For TCRbeta analysis, collaborator samples were shipped as frozen whole blood, as isolated PBMCs, or as DNA extracted from either sample type. Via the germline V gene (reference sequence), CDR1 is SEHNR and CDR2 FQNEAQ. The cysteine opens and the phenylalanine closes a CDR3 of 13 amino acids. Just CDR3 DNA is preserved here, 39 bases in frame from base 1. From V the trimming removes 6 bases and from J it removes 2 bases, while the gene matches leave 1 base of the junction unaccounted for. The immunoSEQ Assay, a bias-controlled multiplex PCR, was used to amplify TCRbeta CDR3 regions from genomic DNA. Per the source publication's procedure: Within the assay, amplification of reference gene primers was used to estimate how many nucleated cells each sample contained. To quantify the absolute abundance of each unique TCRbeta CDR3 rearrangement, sequence reads were collapsed and filtered. Productive Simpson clonality was computed per sample as the square root of Simpson's diversity index over productive rearrangements. As stored in TCRdb, this immuneACCESS dataset retains in-frame rearrangements with V and J assigned. A fraction of the clones does not appear; measured against another copy, unresolved V genes explain less than half of the discrepancy, and the remainder lacks a known reason. Clone size and V and J calls were adopted from that table, with D and trimming inferred from the DNA. For this sample there are about 230,000 clones; around 85% appear just once. The ten largest clones represent 4% to 6% of the sample.

On this clone itself: Its antigen remains undetermined. The input lacks base qualities; no much larger clone sits a single base away.

The sequencing input was peripheral blood. Recombination connected TRBV7-9 to TRBJ1-1; TRBD1 fits 9 bases in the junction. This TCR was recovered from a middle-aged man with COVID-19, enrolled during active disease. The DNA sequence follows: TGTGCCAGCAGGGGACAGGGTAACACTGAAGCTTTCTTT. This sequence encodes CASRGQGNTEAFF.